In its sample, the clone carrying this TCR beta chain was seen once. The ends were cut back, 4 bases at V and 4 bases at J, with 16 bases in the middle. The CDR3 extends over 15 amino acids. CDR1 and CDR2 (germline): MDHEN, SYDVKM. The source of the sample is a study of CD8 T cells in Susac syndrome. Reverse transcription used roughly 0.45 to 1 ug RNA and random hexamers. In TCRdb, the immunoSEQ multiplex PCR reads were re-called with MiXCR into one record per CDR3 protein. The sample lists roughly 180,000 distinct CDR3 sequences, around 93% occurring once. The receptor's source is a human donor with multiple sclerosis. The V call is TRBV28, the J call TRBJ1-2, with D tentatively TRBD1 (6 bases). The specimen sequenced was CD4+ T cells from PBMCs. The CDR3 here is CASSSGQRGTYGYTF. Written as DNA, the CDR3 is TGTGCCAGCAGTTCTGGACAGCGGGGTACCTATGGCTACACCTTC.